The present entry profiles one TCR beta chain with its context. Its antigen is unknown. The data originate from a study of blood T cells in healthy people across ages. Study as a whole: Capture via template switching afforded approximately one barcoded beta molecule per two T cells.

Per the germline V gene, CDR1 is LGHDT and CDR2 is YNNKEL (reference sequence). The CDR3 extends over 16 amino acids. V was trimmed by 4 bases and J by 5 bases, leaving 20 bases between them. Study-wide findings and caveats: Older age went with lower TCR beta diversity per million T cells, in a roughly linear way.

A sample-barcoded 5' primer and a J-beta primer mix were used in a second PCR of roughly 6 to 12 cycles. The authors tagged each cDNA molecule using a template-switch adaptor with 12 random nucleotides. One entry per CDR3 protein, called by TCRdb with MiXCR from the 5' RACE reads. This sample has about 2 million distinct CDR3 sequences; about 50% occur once, and the top ten carry around 2.1%. Healthy Caucasians from Russia aged 6 to 90 served as donors. J is TRBJ2-5 and V is TRBV3-1; D possibly uses TRBD1 or TRBD2 (6 bases each). Sequenced material: blood. The sequence came from a woman aged 40-49 years in good health. The CDR3, as DNA: TGTGCCAGCAGCCCTCCCCCGGGGGCCTATAGGGAGACCCAGTACTTC. Translation: CASSPPPGAYRETQYF.